This is a list of T cell receptor beta chains from one sample in a study of blood T cell repertoires in COVID-19. The table came from immunoSEQ multiplex PCR; TCRdb's copy has only in-frame clones and leaves some out. The sample has 150,000 to 200,000 clones; approximately 83% are singletons. The sample taken for sequencing was peripheral blood. The origin of the receptors is a man aged 55 to 70 with acute or convalescent COVID-19. Each CDR3 is given with its conserved first and last residue. A D gene is named only where the DNA matches it firmly. Size is omitted from some rows. Given values are once, few, many or a class for expanded clones.

d_call	v_call	clone_size	j_call	cdr3_aa	cdr3_nt
TRBD1	TRBV2	-	TRBJ1-3	CASRAGTVGNTIYF	TGTGCCAGCAGGGCGGGGACAGTGGGAAACACCATATATTTT
TRBD2	TRBV29-1	-	TRBJ2-2	CSVGGLAGAPGELFF	TGCAGCGTTGGAGGGCTAGCGGGAGCCCCCGGGGAGCTGTTTTTT
TRBD2	TRBV6-2/TRBV6-3	-	TRBJ2-2	CASSPSGSNTGELFF	TGTGCCAGCAGCCCTAGCGGGAGCAATACCGGGGAGCTGTTTTTT
-	TRBV7-2	-	TRBJ1-1	CASSLEAGNTEAFF	TGTGCCAGCAGCTTAGAGGCAGGGAACACTGAAGCTTTCTTT
-	TRBV4-2	-	TRBJ2-1	CASSQVAFSSYNEQFF	TGTGCCAGCAGCCAAGTTGCGTTTAGCTCCTACAATGAGCAGTTCTTC
TRBD1	TRBV5-4	-	TRBJ1-5	CASSLDRGFNQPQHF	TGTGCCAGCAGCTTGGACAGGGGGTTCAATCAGCCCCAGCATTTT
TRBD1	TRBV20-1	-	TRBJ1-1	CSASGGTGASNTEAFF	TGCAGTGCTAGTGGAGGGACAGGGGCCTCGAACACTGAAGCTTTCTTT
TRBD2	TRBV11-2	-	TRBJ2-5	CASSSYQTSGTETQYF	TGTGCCAGCAGCTCCTACCAGACTAGCGGGACAGAGACCCAGTACTTC
TRBD1	TRBV5-5	-	TRBJ2-7	CASSFKPGQVYEQYF	TGTGCCAGCAGCTTTAAACCGGGACAGGTCTACGAGCAGTACTTC
TRBD2	TRBV27	few	TRBJ2-4	CASRKSTSERYIQYF	TGTGCCAGCAGAAAGTCGACTAGCGAGAGATACATTCAGTACTTC
TRBD1	TRBV29-1	few	TRBJ2-5	CSVGGPQGAGETQYF	TGCAGCGTTGGGGGTCCCCAGGGGGCTGGAGAGACCCAGTACTTC
-	TRBV19	-	TRBJ1-1	CASSAGGTEAFF	TGTGCCAGTAGTGCGGGGGGCACTGAAGCTTTCTTT
-	TRBV11-2	once	TRBJ2-1	CASSLDWGTPQFF	TGTGCCAGCAGCTTAGATTGGGGGACACCACAGTTCTTC
TRBD1	TRBV27	once	TRBJ2-4	CAVRTYQGDKNIQYF	TGTGCCGTCCGGACGTACCAGGGGGACAAAAACATTCAGTACTTC
TRBD1	TRBV7-8	-	TRBJ1-4	CASSGTGAAGKLFF	TGTGCCAGCTCGGGGACAGGGGCCGCAGGAAAACTGTTTTTT
TRBD1	TRBV2	-	TRBJ1-5	CASSKDRDSNQPQHF	TGTGCCAGCAGCAAGGACAGGGATAGCAATCAGCCCCAGCATTTT
-	TRBV10-3	-	TRBJ1-2	CAISAGGNAVQNGYTF	TGTGCCATCAGTGCGGGGGGCAACGCGGTTCAGAATGGCTACACCTTC
TRBD2	TRBV19	-	TRBJ2-3	CASSISGGVVDTQYF	TGTGCCAGTAGCATTTCGGGAGGGGTAGTAGATACGCAGTATTTT
TRBD1	TRBV5-4	-	TRBJ2-1	CASSSRTGLRNEQFF	TGTGCCAGCAGCTCAAGGACAGGGCTCAGAAATGAGCAGTTCTTC
TRBD1	TRBV29-1	-	TRBJ1-2	CSVRTGRNYGYTF	TGCAGCGTCCGGACAGGCCGTAACTATGGCTACACCTTC
TRBD2	TRBV11-3	-	TRBJ2-1	CASSLAGTSGYNEQFF	TGTGCCAGCAGCTTAGCCGGGACTAGCGGTTACAATGAGCAGTTCTTC
TRBD2	TRBV7-3	-	TRBJ2-7	CASSTQRLAGGSYEQYF	TGTGCCAGCAGCACACAGAGACTAGCGGGGGGGTCCTACGAGCAGTACTTC
-	TRBV5-1	once	TRBJ2-1	CASSLGGGSQGQFF	TGCGCCAGCAGCTTGGGGGGAGGCAGCCAGGGGCAGTTCTTC
-	TRBV27	-	TRBJ1-5	CASSYGGGNQPQHF	TGTGCCAGCAGTTATGGGGGCGGCAATCAGCCCCAGCATTTT
TRBD1	TRBV24-1	-	TRBJ2-1	CATSDLGTGGDEQFF	TGTGCCACCAGTGATTTGGGGACAGGGGGCGATGAGCAGTTCTTC
-	TRBV7-9	-	TRBJ2-2	CASSLTRNTGELFF	TGTGCCAGCAGCTTAACTCGCAACACCGGGGAGCTGTTTTTT
-	TRBV15	-	TRBJ2-5	CATSRDYRAETQYF	TGTGCCACCAGCAGAGATTACAGGGCAGAGACCCAGTACTTC
-	TRBV5-1	-	TRBJ1-2	CASSLVGGAMGYTF	TGCGCCAGCAGCTTGGTTGGCGGGGCTATGGGCTACACCTTC
-	TRBV2	-	TRBJ1-2	CASSPSRGYGYTF	TGTGCCAGCAGTCCATCGCGGGGCTATGGCTACACCTTC
-	TRBV28	-	TRBJ1-1	CASSPGVRGDTEAFF	TGTGCCAGCAGTCCAGGGGTCCGGGGGGACACTGAAGCTTTCTTT
TRBD2	TRBV5-1	-	TRBJ2-3	CASSLLAGVADTQYF	TGCGCCAGCAGCCTACTAGCGGGAGTAGCAGATACGCAGTATTTT
-	TRBV6-5	-	TRBJ2-3	CASAFGGTDTQYF	TGTGCCAGCGCTTTCGGAGGCACAGATACGCAGTATTTT
-	TRBV15	-	TRBJ1-4	CATSRPGLNEKLFF	TGTGCCACCAGCAGACCGGGGTTAAATGAAAAACTGTTTTTT
-	TRBV28	-	TRBJ1-2	CASSSSGSWGYTF	TGTGCCAGCAGTTCTTCCGGGAGTTGGGGCTACACCTTC
-	TRBV7-2	once	TRBJ2-1	CASSWRGGGANEQFF	TGTGCCAGCAGCTGGAGAGGGGGGGGAGCCAATGAGCAGTTCTTC
-	TRBV27	-	TRBJ1-6	CAISERGRDSPLHF	TGTGCCATCTCAGAACGGGGGAGGGATTCACCCCTCCACTTT
-	TRBV27	-	TRBJ2-7	CASSQRTAQEQYF	TGTGCCAGCAGCCAGCGGACAGCCCAGGAGCAGTACTTC
TRBD2	TRBV7-3	-	TRBJ2-1	CASSPLAGPRLEQFF	TGTGCCAGCAGCCCTCTAGCGGGACCCCGTCTTGAGCAGTTCTTC
-	TRBV5-1	-	TRBJ1-4	CASSPLLPNEKLFF	TGCGCCAGCAGCCCACTGCTCCCCAATGAAAAACTGTTTTTT
-	TRBV3-1/TRBV3-2	-	TRBJ2-7	CASSHARGEQYF	TGTGCCAGCAGCCATGCGCGGGGCGAGCAGTACTTC
TRBD2	TRBV3-1/TRBV3-2	-	TRBJ2-1	CASSLRLAGAFYQFF	TGTGCCAGCAGCCTACGACTAGCGGGAGCCTTCTATCAGTTCTTC
TRBD1	TRBV6-4	-	TRBJ2-1	CASSQGQGYDEQFF	TGTGCCAGCAGTCAGGGACAGGGGTACGATGAGCAGTTCTTC
TRBD2	TRBV9	-	TRBJ2-1	CASSDAGGYNEQFF	TGTGCCAGCAGCGACGCGGGGGGGTACAATGAGCAGTTCTTC
-	TRBV6-5	-	TRBJ2-7	CASSYSGRLRREQYF	TGTGCCAGCAGTTACTCGGGGCGACTCCGGCGGGAGCAGTACTTC
-	TRBV27	once	TRBJ1-5	CASTRGGGQPQHF	TGTGCCAGCACCCGCGGGGGGGGTCAGCCCCAGCATTTT
-	TRBV19	few	TRBJ1-6	CASSIVGDSPLHF	TGTGCCAGTAGTATAGTCGGGGATTCACCCCTCCACTTT
-	TRBV5-7	-	TRBJ2-7	CASSLGQTPYEQYF	TGTGCCAGCAGCTTGGGGCAAACACCCTACGAGCAGTACTTC
TRBD1	TRBV10-2	few	TRBJ1-4	CASRGSGTGVEKLFF	TGCGCCAGCAGAGGGTCGGGGACAGGGGTAGAAAAACTGTTTTTT
TRBD1	TRBV2	-	TRBJ2-7	CASSPSPGTGNEQYF	TGTGCCAGCAGCCCGAGTCCCGGGACAGGGAACGAGCAGTACTTC
TRBD2	TRBV2	few	TRBJ2-7	CASSDRSGSQYEQYF	TGTGCCAGCAGTGACCGGAGCGGGAGTCAATACGAGCAGTACTTC
TRBD1	TRBV2	-	TRBJ1-2	CASGQQGAEYGYTF	TGTGCCAGCGGACAACAGGGGGCTGAGTATGGCTACACCTTC
TRBD2	TRBV27	-	TRBJ2-3	CASRQVAGGPGTDTQYF	TGTGCCAGCAGACAGGTAGCGGGAGGGCCTGGGACAGATACGCAGTATTTT
-	TRBV11-3	-	TRBJ2-2	CASSLEPAGTGELFF	TGTGCCAGCAGCTTAGAACCCGCGGGGACCGGGGAGCTGTTTTTT
-	TRBV29-1	-	TRBJ2-2	CSVDVFGGSTGELFF	TGCAGCGTTGATGTGTTCGGCGGAAGCACCGGGGAGCTGTTTTTT
TRBD2	TRBV5-1	-	TRBJ2-1	CASSAGLAIPSNEQFF	TGCGCCAGCAGCGCGGGACTAGCGATACCGTCCAATGAGCAGTTCTTC